What follows are 18 T cell receptor beta chains derived from one specimen sequenced in a study of cytomegalovirus exposure and HLA in healthy donors. Primers included in the PCR were 60 Vbeta and 13 Jbeta primers. The repertoire was sequenced with immunoSEQ multiplex PCR; TCRdb's copy has only in-frame clones and lacks some. The sample contains 100,000 to 150,000 clones, 70% to 90% of which appear only once. The sequenced sample was PBMCs. These receptors were obtained from a man between 18 and 29 years old in good health and CMV-seropositive.

This clone is labeled medium-sized (0.01 to 0.1%). For the CDR3, the DNA is TGTGCCAGCTCGCCGGGACTAGGGTTTGACGAGCAGTACTTC. Its translation is CASSPGLGFDEQYF. The J gene is TRBJ2-7, the V gene TRBV18, with 8 bases fitting TRBD2. CDR1 KGHSH and CDR2 LQKENI come from the germline V gene. The CDR3 has 14 residues. Trimming removed 6 bases from V and 5 bases from J; junction bases left unmatched: 9.

The V gene is TRBV6-5, the J gene TRBJ2-4; TRBD1 aligns across 7 bases. V dropped 7 bases and J dropped 5; count of bases not matched to a gene: 8. The CDR3 covers 14 residues. Looked up from germline, CDR1 is MNHEY and CDR2 is SVGAGI. CDR3 in DNA: TGTGCCAGCAACTCCAGGGACAGACAAAACATTCAGTACTTC. Protein sequence: CASNSRDRQNIQYF.

This clone was seen ten or more times. This sequence joins TRBV28 and TRBJ2-3; D perhaps matches TRBD2 (5 bases). CDR3 length: 12 residues. Germline V gives CDR1 MDHEN, CDR2 SYDVKM. Trimming left V 3 bases short and J 4 bases short, with 5 bases between. CDR3 nucleotides: TGTGCCAGCAGTTTCGGGGCAGATACGCAGTATTTT. Its translation is CASSFGADTQYF. Complete variable domain (other parts from reference TRBV28 and TRBJ2-3): DVKVTQSSRYLVKRTGEKVFLECVQDMDHENMFWYRQDPGLGLRLIYFSYDVKMKEKGDIPEGYSVSREKKERFSLILESASTNQTSMYLCASSFGADTQYFGPGTRLTVL.

The chain has TRBV7-2 and TRBJ1-5; D not certain. Trimming stripped 5 bases from V and 4 bases from J, with 18 bases between. The CDR3 has 16 residues. The germline V gene encodes CDR1 SGHTA and CDR2 FQGNSA. The DNA of the CDR3 is TGTGCCAGCAGCCCCCCTTTCGCGGGAGGGAATCAGCCCCAGCATTTT. This gives the protein CASSPPFAGGNQPQHF.

CDR3 sequence (DNA): TGTGCCAGCAGTCGGGGGAGCTCCTATAATTCACCCCTCCACTTT. It is translated as CASSRGSSYNSPLHF. The chain recombines TRBV2 with TRBJ1-6; the D gene is possibly TRBD1 (5 bases). The V end lost 5 bases, the J end lost 0 bases, and 8 bases lay between the germline ends. The CDR3 is made up of 15 amino acids. Per the germline V gene, CDR1 is SNHLY and CDR2 is FYNNEI. The variable domain in full, completed from reference TRBV2 and TRBJ1-6, reads EPEVTQTPSHQVTQMGQEVILRCVPISNHLYFYWYRQILGQKVEFLVSFYNNEISEKSEIFDDQFSVERPDGSNFTLKIRSTKLEDSAMYFCASSRGSSYNSPLHFGNGTRLTVT.

Many counts were recorded for this clone. Additional DNA sequences in this sample encode the identical CDR3. This chain connects TRBV6-4 to TRBJ2-1; 10 nucleotides match TRBD2. The CDR3 loop spans 15 amino acids. Germline-derived CDR1 and CDR2 are MRHNA and SNTAGT. V was clipped by 0 bases and J by 6 bases; unmatched bases: 2. CDR3 in DNA: TGTGCCAGCAGTGACTCGAGCGGGGGGGCCAATGAGCAGTTCTTC. It encodes CASSDSSGGANEQFF.

This chain joins TRBV5-4 and TRBJ2-3; D perhaps matches TRBD2 (6 bases). V was trimmed by 3 bases and J by 4 bases, leaving 9 bases between them. The V gene's germline CDR1 is SGHNT and CDR2 YYREEE (reference sequence). The CDR3 totals 13 residues. Here the CDR3 reads CASSSPGADTQYF. The CDR3 region has the DNA TGTGCCAGCAGCTCCCCGGGAGCAGATACGCAGTATTTT.

The genes are TRBV27 and TRBJ2-2, with 7 bases aligning to TRBD2. Looked up from germline, CDR1 is MNHEY and CDR2 is SMNVEV (reference sequence). The CDR3 is 12 residues long. J was trimmed by 14 bases and V by 3 bases; bases with no gene match: 6. DNA for the CDR3: TGTGCCAGCAGTTTGGGGGGGGGAGGTCTGTTTTTT. It codes for CASSLGGGGLFF.

V and J are TRBV5-1 and TRBJ1-6, with D perhaps matching TRBD1 (6 bases). Per the germline V gene, CDR1 is SGHRS and CDR2 is YFSETQ. The CDR3 has 16 amino acids. V was cut by 0 bases and J by 7 bases, with 14 bases left in between. This CDR3 is CASSLGQGSFNSPLHF. CDR3 in DNA: TGCGCCAGCAGCTTGGGGCAGGGGTCTTTCAATTCACCCCTCCACTTT.

This clone was picked up a small number of times. The chain has TRBV11-2 and TRBJ2-7, with no clear D. V was trimmed by 4 bases and J by 2 bases, leaving 9 bases between them. Germline CDR1 is SGHAT and CDR2 is FQNNGV. The CDR3 has 13 residues. CDR3 amino acids: CASSSQATYEQYF. The DNA for the CDR3 is TGTGCCAGCAGCTCCCAGGCTACCTACGAGCAGTACTTC.

J is TRBJ1-1 and V is TRBV5-1; D is unresolved. Trimming stripped 1 base from V and 3 bases from J, with 10 bases between. This CDR3 has 14 amino acids. CDR1 is SGHRS, CDR2 YFSETQ, per germline. CDR3: CASSLSGWDTEAFF. The CDR3 DNA follows: TGCGCCAGCAGCTTGTCCGGGTGGGACACTGAAGCTTTCTTT.

This chain links TRBV7-6 with TRBJ2-1; D perhaps matches TRBD2 (6 bases). Germline V gene sequence: CDR1 SGHVS, CDR2 FNYEAQ. CDR3 length equals 15 residues. V lost 1 base to trimming and J lost 10 bases, with 17 bases between them. The CDR3: CASSLGGGAAGEQFF. Written as DNA, the CDR3 is TGTGCCAGCAGCTTAGGCGGCGGGGCCGCGGGGGAGCAGTTCTTC. The full variable domain, completed using reference TRBV7-6 and TRBJ2-1, is GAGVSQSPRYKVTKRGQDVALRCDPISGHVSLYWYRQALGQGPEFLTYFNYEAQQDKSGLPNDRFSAERPEGSISTLTIQRTEQRDSAMYRCASSLGGGAAGEQFFGPGTRLTVL.

This clone was found once. This CDR3 reads CASSLKGVIHNEQFF. The DNA of the CDR3 is TGTGCCAGCAGCTTGAAGGGGGTTATTCACAATGAGCAGTTCTTC. This chain uses TRBV11-2 with TRBJ2-1; D may be TRBD1 (6 bases). Trimming cost V 3 bases and J 5 bases, with 14 bases left between them. The CDR3 runs 15 residues. Germline CDR1 SGHAT, CDR2 FQNNGV.

The chain joins TRBV4-1 to TRBJ2-5; D is perhaps TRBD1 (5 bases). There are 14 residues in the CDR3. Between the trimmed V and J ends, which lost 0 bases and 2 bases, there was a span of 7 bases. CDR1 is MGHRA, CDR2 YSYEKL, per germline. The DNA of the CDR3 is TGCGCCAGCAGCCAAGAGGGGCAACAAGAGACCCAGTACTTC. Protein: CASSQEGQQETQYF.

The chain employs TRBV7-9 and TRBJ2-3; D is unresolved. V lost 1 base to trimming and J lost 0 bases, with 11 bases between them. The CDR3 is 16 residues long. Per germline, CDR1 SEHNR and CDR2 FQNEAQ (reference sequence). CDR3 amino acids: CASSLGRGTSTDTQYF. The CDR3 region has the DNA TGTGCCAGCAGCTTAGGGAGAGGAACTAGCACAGATACGCAGTATTTT.

V is TRBV5-8 and J is TRBJ2-5; 7 positions agree with TRBD1. Unmatched junction bases numbered 7, after V lost 4 bases and J lost 4 bases. CDR3 length equals 14 residues. CDR1 SGHTS and CDR2 YDEGEE come from the germline V gene. CDR3 loop: CASSATTGVETQYF. The DNA for the CDR3 is TGTGCCAGCAGCGCGACTACAGGGGTAGAGACCCAGTACTTC.

This chain uses TRBV19 with TRBJ1-1, with D possibly being TRBD1 (6 bases). Germline CDR1 reads LNHDA; CDR2 reads SQIVND (reference sequence). The ends were cut back, 0 bases at V and 6 bases at J, with 11 bases in the middle. This CDR3 comprises 14 residues. The CDR3 nucleotides read TGTGCCAGTAGTATAGATGGGACACTTGCTGAAGCTTTCTTT. This gives the protein CASSIDGTLAEAFF. Variable domain in full (rest from reference TRBV19 and TRBJ1-1): DGGITQSPKYLFRKEGQNVTLSCEQNLNHDAMYWYRQDPGQGLRLIYYSQIVNDFQKGDIAEGYSVSREKKESFPLTVTSAQKNPTAFYLCASSIDGTLAEAFFGQGTRLTVV.

The rearrangement joins TRBV19 to TRBJ2-1; D might be TRBD2 (6 bases). The CDR3 totals 14 residues. The V end lost 7 bases, the J end lost 7 bases, and 17 bases lay between the germline ends. Germline-derived CDR1 and CDR2 are LNHDA and SQIVND (reference sequence). The CDR3 loop reads CASTDLGGRNEQFF. The DNA of the CDR3 is TGTGCCAGTACCGACCTCGGGGGAAGAAATGAGCAGTTCTTC.